The next 23 T cell receptor beta chains were all read from a single sample in a study of response to subunit inactivated influenza vaccine. In TCRdb, the RT-PCR reads were re-called with MiXCR into one record per CDR3 protein. The data hold 590,000 or so distinct CDR3 sequences, with 12% to 15% observed a single time. The sequenced sample was PBMCs from blood, obtained 14 days before vaccination. The receptor source for this set is a man aged 45 to 65 who received an inactivated influenza vaccine.

This clonotype has a handful of counts. This chain joins TRBV11-2 and TRBJ2-5, with 7 bases fitting TRBD2. Germline CDR1 is SGHAT and CDR2 is FQNNGV. The V gene end was trimmed by 10 bases and the J gene end by 0 bases; junction bases not matched to a gene: 20. This CDR3 contains 18 residues. The CDR3 nucleotides are TGTGCCACCACCCGTCGTCGCGGGGGACCGAAGTACCAAGAGACCCAGTACTTC. Translating it yields CATTRRRGGPKYQETQYF.

This clonotype appeared a few times. V and J are TRBV4-3 and TRBJ2-3, with 9 bases identical to TRBD1. The length of the CDR3 is 14 residues. J lost 4 bases, V lost 4 bases, and 3 bases had no gene match. Germline assignment: CDR1 LGHNA and CDR2 YSLEER. CDR3 loop: CASSRGQGADTQYF. The CDR3 DNA is TGCGCCAGCAGCCGGGGACAGGGCGCAGATACGCAGTATTTT.

The chain couples TRBV20-1 to TRBJ2-3, with unresolved D. The germline V gene has CDR1 DFQATT and CDR2 SNEGSKA (reference sequence). The CDR3 is made up of 14 amino acids. V lost 4 bases, J lost 3 bases, and 14 bases lay in between. CDR3 sequence (DNA): TGCAGTGCTACCCGTCGGCCTCGTACAGATACGCAGTATTTT. It codes for CSATRRPRTDTQYF.

This clonotype has a handful of counts. The CDR3 DNA reads as TGCGCCAGCAGCCAGAGTTTTGGGACAGCGTTATATGGCTACACCTTC. Encoded protein: CASSQSFGTALYGYTF. The chain combines TRBV4-1 with TRBJ1-2; 7 bases match TRBD1. Trimming at V came to 3 bases and at J to 5 bases, leaving 12 bases not matched to a gene. Germline CDR1 reads MGHRA; CDR2 reads YSYEKL. The CDR3 sequence is 16 residues long.

The table lists this clonotype with a count of one. The chain couples TRBV2 to TRBJ2-7; 14 bases agree with TRBD2. Per the germline V gene, CDR1 is SNHLY and CDR2 is FYNNEI. V lost 5 bases to trimming and J lost 6 bases; unmatched junction nucleotides: 6. The CDR3 sequence is 15 residues long. CDR3 DNA: TGTGCCAGCAGTCTGGGACTAGCGGGAGTTTCCGAGCAGTACTTC. Its translation: CASSLGLAGVSEQYF.

This clonotype was counted between two and nine times. The chain has TRBV5-1 and TRBJ2-5; D might be TRBD2 (5 bases). Looked up from germline, CDR1 is SGHRS and CDR2 is YFSETQ. The V end was cut by 4 bases, the J end by 0 bases, with 13 bases between. The CDR3 has 15 amino acids. The CDR3 loop is CASSPGPGNQETQYF. CDR3 nucleotides: TGCGCCAGCAGCCCCGGGCCGGGAAACCAAGAGACCCAGTACTTC.

This clonotype was seen more than once but under ten times. This chain joins TRBV6-1 and TRBJ1-1, with 10 bases matching TRBD1. Per the germline V gene, CDR1 is MNHNS and CDR2 is SASEGT. This CDR3 is 14 amino acids long. Trimming cost V 7 bases and J 4 bases; bases outside gene matches: 6. CDR3 nucleotides: TGTGCCAGCAAGATGGACAGGGGGGGCACTGAAGCTTTCTTT. It is translated as CASKMDRGGTEAFF.

The chain employs TRBV24-1 and TRBJ2-1; D is possibly TRBD1 or TRBD2 (5 bases each). The V end lost 7 bases, the J end lost 6 bases, and 21 bases lay between the germline ends. The CDR3 is 16 residues long. The germline gives CDR1 KGHDR, CDR2 SFDVKD. In DNA form, the CDR3 reads TGTGCCACCAGAGTCGGACACTCGGGGCTGTTCAATGAGCAGTTCTTC. Protein product: CATRVGHSGLFNEQFF.

This clonotype showed up just a few times. This sequence joins TRBV29-1 and TRBJ2-2, with D possibly matching TRBD2 (5 bases). Looked up from germline, CDR1 is SQVTM and CDR2 is ANQGSEA. The CDR3 runs to 13 residues. This chain's CDR3 is CRRVPHDTGELFF. CDR3 DNA sequence: TGCAGGAGGGTCCCGCACGACACCGGGGAGCTGTTTTTT.

This clonotype was detected a few times. The rearrangement joins TRBV7-8 to TRBJ2-7; possibly TRBD1 for D (5 bases). Germline assignment: CDR1 SGHVS and CDR2 FQNEAQ. This CDR3 spans 12 amino acids. V lost 8 bases, J lost 1 base, and 9 bases lay in between. CDR3 loop: CASQGPSYEQYF. CDR3 nucleotides: TGTGCCAGCCAGGGCCCTTCCTACGAGCAGTACTTC.

The chain carries TRBV5-1 and TRBJ2-3; 10 bases agree with TRBD2. V trimming: 3 bases; J trimming: 3 bases; junction bases outside the gene matches: 10. The CDR3 runs to 17 residues. The germline V gene encodes CDR1 SGHRS and CDR2 YFSETQ. CDR3 DNA sequence: TGCGCCAGCAGCTCGAATAGTCTAGCGGGGGCAACAGATACGCAGTATTTT. Translation gives CASSSNSLAGATDTQYF.

This clonotype came up a few times. This chain uses TRBV7-9 with TRBJ2-3; D may be TRBD2 (6 bases). V shed 4 bases and J shed 7 bases, with 12 bases lying between them. The CDR3 extends over 13 amino acids. CDR1 and CDR2 from the germline V gene are SEHNR and FQNEAQ (reference sequence). CDR3 loop: CASSSGLWNTQYF. The CDR3 DNA follows: TGTGCCAGCAGCTCGGGACTTTGGAATACGCAGTATTTT. Full variable domain (rest looked up from reference TRBV7-9 and TRBJ2-3): DTGVSQNPRHKITKRGQNVTFRCDPISEHNRLYWYRQTLGQGPEFLTYFQNEAQLEKSRLLSDRFSAERPKGSFSTLEIQRTEQGDSAMYLCASSSGLWNTQYFGPGTRLTVL.

The J gene is TRBJ1-5, the V gene TRBV12-3 or TRBV12-4; D is uncertain. V was pared by 7 bases and J by 8 bases, with 12 bases between. The CDR3 extends over 12 amino acids. CDR3 in DNA: TGTGCCAGCACCCTCCTCGAAGAGCCCCAGCATTTT. This gives the protein CASTLLEEPQHF.

This clonotype occurred many times. The V gene is TRBV5-1, the J gene TRBJ2-7, with 10 bases aligning to TRBD2. In germline, CDR1 is SGHRS, CDR2 YFSETQ. The CDR3 is 14 residues long. The V and J ends lost 4 bases and 6 bases, in that order; junction bases with no gene match: 7. The DNA of the CDR3 is TGCGCCAGCAGCGCACACCTAGCGGGAGCCGAGCAGTACTTC. This translates into CASSAHLAGAEQYF.

This chain joins TRBV3-1 and TRBJ2-3; D might be TRBD1 (6 bases). Looked up from germline, CDR1 is LGHDT and CDR2 is YNNKEL (reference sequence). This CDR3 has 16 residues. Trimming cost V 0 bases and J 3 bases, with 13 bases left between them. This chain's CDR3 is CASSQDLGATTDTQYF. The CDR3 DNA sequence: TGTGCCAGCAGCCAAGATCTGGGGGCGACGACAGATACGCAGTATTTT.

The genes are TRBV12-3 or TRBV12-4 and TRBJ1-4; D is undetermined. The V end lost 7 bases, the J end lost 8 bases, and 20 bases lay between the germline ends. CDR3 length: 15 amino acids. The CDR3 reads CASTTGHRSAEKLFF. The CDR3 DNA reads TGTGCCAGCACCACTGGGCACCGTTCCGCGGAAAAACTGTTTTTT.

This clonotype was seen more than once but under ten times. The genes are TRBV7-6 and TRBJ2-1; possibly TRBD1 for D (5 bases). In germline, CDR1 is SGHVS, CDR2 FNYEAQ. CDR3 size: 15 residues. With 5 bases removed from V and 0 bases from J, the gap between germline ends came to 11 bases. The CDR3, as DNA: TGTGCCAGCAGCCCGACAGCGAGCTCCTACAATGAGCAGTTCTTC. Its protein product is CASSPTASSYNEQFF.

This sequence joins TRBV5-1 and TRBJ2-7, with 7 bases aligning to TRBD1. The CDR3 extends over 14 amino acids. The J segment lost 3 bases and the V segment lost 4 bases, leaving 7 bases of the junction unmatched. The germline V gene has CDR1 SGHRS and CDR2 YFSETQ. The CDR3 DNA is TGCGCCAGCAGCGGTAGACAGGGCCGCTACGAGCAGTACTTC. This sequence encodes CASSGRQGRYEQYF.

The chain couples TRBV4-3 to TRBJ2-1; the D is unclear. Germline loops: CDR1 LGHNA, CDR2 YSLEER. V was trimmed by 0 bases and J by 2 bases, leaving 8 bases between them. This CDR3 is 15 amino acids long. The CDR3 is CASSQEEGPYNEQFF. CDR3 DNA: TGCGCCAGCAGCCAAGAAGAAGGTCCCTACAATGAGCAGTTCTTC.

The chain combines TRBV5-1 with TRBJ1-6, with D possibly being TRBD1 (5 bases). Looked up from germline, CDR1 is SGHRS and CDR2 is YFSETQ. The CDR3 consists of 14 residues. The V gene lost 5 bases and the J gene lost 7 bases, with 13 bases spanning the gap. Written as DNA, the CDR3 is TGCGCCAGCAGTTCGGGGCATCAAAATTCACCCCTCCACTTT. This codes for CASSSGHQNSPLHF.

In this sample, this clonotype turned up many times. The DNA of the CDR3 is TGTGCCAGCAGTTTAAAGGCGGGAGGAGCCTACGAGCAGTACTTC. This gives the protein CASSLKAGGAYEQYF. The chain couples TRBV12-3 or TRBV12-4 to TRBJ2-7; TRBD2 aligns across 8 bases. CDR3 length: 15 amino acids. Trimming at V came to 2 bases and at J to 2 bases, leaving 5 bases not matched to a gene.

The chain links TRBV20-1 to TRBJ1-5; D remains unclear. This CDR3 is built from 14 residues. V was cut by 1 base and J by 7 bases, with 14 bases left in between. Looked up from germline, CDR1 is DFQATT and CDR2 is SNEGSKA (reference sequence). DNA for the CDR3: TGCAGTGCTAGAGGTACAGTAGGTAGCCAGCCCCAGCATTTT. Translation gives CSARGTVGSQPQHF.

V gene TRBV20-1 combines with J gene TRBJ2-2; D not certain. CDR1 and CDR2 from the germline V gene are DFQATT and SNEGSKA (reference sequence). The V end lost 3 bases, the J end lost 7 bases, and 12 bases lay between the germline ends. The length of the CDR3 is 13 residues. The CDR3 sequence is CSASPTAHGELFF. The CDR3 bases are TGCAGTGCTAGTCCCACGGCTCACGGGGAGCTGTTTTTT.